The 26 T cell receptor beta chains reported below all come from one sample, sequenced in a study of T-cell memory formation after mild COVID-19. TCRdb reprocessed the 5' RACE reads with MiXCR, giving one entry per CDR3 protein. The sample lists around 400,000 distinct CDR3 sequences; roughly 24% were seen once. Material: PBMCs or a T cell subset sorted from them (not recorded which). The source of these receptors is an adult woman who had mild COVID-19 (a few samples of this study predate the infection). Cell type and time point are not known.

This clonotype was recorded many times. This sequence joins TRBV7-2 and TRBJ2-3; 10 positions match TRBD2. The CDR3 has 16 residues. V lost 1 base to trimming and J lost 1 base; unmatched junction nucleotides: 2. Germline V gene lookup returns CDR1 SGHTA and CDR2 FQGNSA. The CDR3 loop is CASSLVGTSGTDTQYF. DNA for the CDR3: TGTGCCAGCAGCTTAGTGGGGACTAGCGGCACAGATACGCAGTATTTT.

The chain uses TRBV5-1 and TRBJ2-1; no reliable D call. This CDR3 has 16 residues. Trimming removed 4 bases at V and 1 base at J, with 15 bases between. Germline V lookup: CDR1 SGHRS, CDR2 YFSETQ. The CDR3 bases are TGCGCCAGCAGCCCACTTAACCAGGCGTCCTACAATGAGCAGTTCTTC. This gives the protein CASSPLNQASYNEQFF.

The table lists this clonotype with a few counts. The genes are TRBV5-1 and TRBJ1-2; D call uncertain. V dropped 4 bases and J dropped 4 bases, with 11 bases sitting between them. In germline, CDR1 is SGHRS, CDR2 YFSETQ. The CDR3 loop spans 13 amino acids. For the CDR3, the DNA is TGCGCCAGCAGCCCGGACGGACTCTATGGCTACACCTTC. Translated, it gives CASSPDGLYGYTF.

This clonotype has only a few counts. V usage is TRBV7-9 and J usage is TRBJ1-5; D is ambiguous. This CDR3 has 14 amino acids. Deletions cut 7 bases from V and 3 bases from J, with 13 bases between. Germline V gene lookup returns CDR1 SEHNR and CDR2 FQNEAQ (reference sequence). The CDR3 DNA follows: TGTGCCAGCATAAAAGGAGGATCCAATCAGCCCCAGCATTTT. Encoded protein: CASIKGGSNQPQHF.

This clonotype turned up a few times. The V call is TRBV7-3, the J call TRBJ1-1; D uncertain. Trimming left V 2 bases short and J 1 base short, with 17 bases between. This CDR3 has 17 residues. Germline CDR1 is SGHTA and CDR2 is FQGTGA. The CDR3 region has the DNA TGTGCCAGCAGCTTAGAGTCGAGGTTGGGGAGGAACACTGAAGCTTTCTTT. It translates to CASSLESRLGRNTEAFF.

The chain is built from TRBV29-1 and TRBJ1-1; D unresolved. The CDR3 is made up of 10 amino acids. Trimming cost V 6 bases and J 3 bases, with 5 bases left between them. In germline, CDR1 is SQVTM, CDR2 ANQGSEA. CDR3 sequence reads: CSVVDTEAFF. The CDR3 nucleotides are TGCAGCGTCGTGGACACTGAAGCTTTCTTT.

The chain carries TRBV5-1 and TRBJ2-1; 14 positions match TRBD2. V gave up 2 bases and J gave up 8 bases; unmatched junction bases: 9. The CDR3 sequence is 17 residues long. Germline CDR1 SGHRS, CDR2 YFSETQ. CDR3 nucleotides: TGCGCCAGCAGCTTCACTCCGGGACTAGCGGGAGAGGATGAGCAGTTCTTC. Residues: CASSFTPGLAGEDEQFF. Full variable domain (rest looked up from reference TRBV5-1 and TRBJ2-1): KAGVTQTPRYLIKTRGQQVTLSCSPISGHRSVSWYQQTPGQGLQFLFEYFSETQRNKGNFPGRFSGRQFSNSRSEMNVSTLELGDSALYLCASSFTPGLAGEDEQFFGPGTRLTVL.

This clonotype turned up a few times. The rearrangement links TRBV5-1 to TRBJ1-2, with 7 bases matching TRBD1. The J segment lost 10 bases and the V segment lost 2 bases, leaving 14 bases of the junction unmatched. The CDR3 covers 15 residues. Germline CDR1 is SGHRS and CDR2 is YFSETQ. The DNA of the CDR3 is TGCGCCAGCAGCTTCGCGATTACAGGGGAAGTGGACTACACCTTC. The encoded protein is CASSFAITGEVDYTF.

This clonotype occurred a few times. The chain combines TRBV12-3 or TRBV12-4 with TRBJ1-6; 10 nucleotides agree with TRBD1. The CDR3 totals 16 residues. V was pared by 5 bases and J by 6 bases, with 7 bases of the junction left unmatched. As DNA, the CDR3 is TGTGCCAGCAGTCCCCGGGACAGGGGATTTAATTCACCCCTCCACTTT. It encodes CASSPRDRGFNSPLHF.

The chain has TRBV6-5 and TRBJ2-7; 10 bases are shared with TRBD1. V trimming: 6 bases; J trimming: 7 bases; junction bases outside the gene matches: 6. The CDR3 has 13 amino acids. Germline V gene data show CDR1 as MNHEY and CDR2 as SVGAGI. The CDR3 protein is CASRRDRGLEQYF. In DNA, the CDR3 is TGTGCCAGCAGACGAGACAGGGGGCTGGAGCAGTACTTC.

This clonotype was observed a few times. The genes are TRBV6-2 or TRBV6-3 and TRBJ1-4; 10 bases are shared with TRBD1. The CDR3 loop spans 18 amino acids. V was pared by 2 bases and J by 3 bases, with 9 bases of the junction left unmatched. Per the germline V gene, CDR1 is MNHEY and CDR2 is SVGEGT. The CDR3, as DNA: TGTGCCAGCAGTTACCGAAGACGACAGGGGGCAGCTAATGAAAAACTGTTTTTT. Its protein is CASSYRRRQGAANEKLFF.

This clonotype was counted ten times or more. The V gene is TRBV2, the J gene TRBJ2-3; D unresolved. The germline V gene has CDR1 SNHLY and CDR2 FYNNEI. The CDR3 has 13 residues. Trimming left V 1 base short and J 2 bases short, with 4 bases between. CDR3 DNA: TGTGCCAGCAGTGAAGGAAACACAGATACGCAGTATTTT. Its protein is CASSEGNTDTQYF.

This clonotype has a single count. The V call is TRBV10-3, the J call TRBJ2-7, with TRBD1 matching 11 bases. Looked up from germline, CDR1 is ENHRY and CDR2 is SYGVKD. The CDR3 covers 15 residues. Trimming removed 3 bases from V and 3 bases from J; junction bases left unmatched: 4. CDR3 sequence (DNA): TGTGCCATCAGTGATCTGGGACAGGGGGGCTACGAGCAGTACTTC. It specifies CAISDLGQGGYEQYF.

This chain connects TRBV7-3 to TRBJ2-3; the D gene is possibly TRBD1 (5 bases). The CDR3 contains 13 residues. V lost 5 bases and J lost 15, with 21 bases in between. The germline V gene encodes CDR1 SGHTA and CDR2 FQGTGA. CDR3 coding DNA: TGTGCCAGCAGCCCCGAGACAGCCCGGTCGCTATATTTT. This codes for CASSPETARSLYF.

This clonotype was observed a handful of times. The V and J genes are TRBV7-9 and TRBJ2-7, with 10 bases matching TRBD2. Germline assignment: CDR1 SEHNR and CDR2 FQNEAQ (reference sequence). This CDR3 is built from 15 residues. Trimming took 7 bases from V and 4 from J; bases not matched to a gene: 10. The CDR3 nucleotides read TGTGCCAGCACCTTTGAAGCGGGGGGGCAGTACGAGCAGTACTTC. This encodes CASTFEAGGQYEQYF.

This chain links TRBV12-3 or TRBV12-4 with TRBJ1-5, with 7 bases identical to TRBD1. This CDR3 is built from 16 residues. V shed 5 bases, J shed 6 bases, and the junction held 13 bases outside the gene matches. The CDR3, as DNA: TGTGCCAGCAGTGCGACAGGGAAGAGGTCAGGTCAGCCCCAGCATTTT. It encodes CASSATGKRSGQPQHF.

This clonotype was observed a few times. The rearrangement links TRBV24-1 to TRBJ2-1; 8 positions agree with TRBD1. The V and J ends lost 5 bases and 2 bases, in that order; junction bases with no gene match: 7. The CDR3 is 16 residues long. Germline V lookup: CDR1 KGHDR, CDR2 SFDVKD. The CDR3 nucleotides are TGTGCCACCAGTGCCCGGGACAGGTGGGCCTACAATGAGCAGTTCTTC. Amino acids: CATSARDRWAYNEQFF.

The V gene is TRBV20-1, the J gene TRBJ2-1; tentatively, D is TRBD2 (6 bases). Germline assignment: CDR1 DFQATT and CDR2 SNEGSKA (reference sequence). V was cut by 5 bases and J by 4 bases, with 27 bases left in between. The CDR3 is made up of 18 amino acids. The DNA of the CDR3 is TGCAGTGCTCATGATCCCATTCTGCTAGGCGGGAAGTACAATGAGCAGTTCTTC. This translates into CSAHDPILLGGKYNEQFF.

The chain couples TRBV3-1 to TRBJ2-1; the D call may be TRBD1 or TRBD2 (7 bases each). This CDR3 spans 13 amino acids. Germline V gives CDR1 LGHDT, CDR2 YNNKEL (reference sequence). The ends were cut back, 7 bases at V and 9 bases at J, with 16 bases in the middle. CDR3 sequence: CASTSGGAGEQFF. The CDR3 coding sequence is TGTGCCAGCACCTCAGGGGGGGCAGGTGAGCAGTTCTTC.

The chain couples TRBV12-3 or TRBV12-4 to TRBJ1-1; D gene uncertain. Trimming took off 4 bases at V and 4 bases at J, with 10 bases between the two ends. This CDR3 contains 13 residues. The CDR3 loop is CASSWPGSTEAFF. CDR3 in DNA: TGTGCCAGCAGTTGGCCGGGTTCCACTGAAGCTTTCTTT.

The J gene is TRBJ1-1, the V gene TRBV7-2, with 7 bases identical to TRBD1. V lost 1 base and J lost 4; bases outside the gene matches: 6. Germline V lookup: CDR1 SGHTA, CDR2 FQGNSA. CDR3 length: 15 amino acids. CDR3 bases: TGTGCCAGCAGCTTAGGGGGACAGTGGAGCACTGAAGCTTTCTTT. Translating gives CASSLGGQWSTEAFF.

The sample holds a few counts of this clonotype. CDR3 residues: CASSSGTGANVLTF. In DNA, the CDR3 is TGTGCCAGCAGCTCCGGGACGGGAGCCAACGTCCTGACTTTC. V and J are TRBV5-6 and TRBJ2-6; perhaps D is TRBD1 or TRBD2 (5 bases each). Deletions cut 3 bases from V and 7 bases from J, with 11 bases between. CDR1 and CDR2 (germline): SGHDT, YYEEEE. The CDR3 runs 14 residues.

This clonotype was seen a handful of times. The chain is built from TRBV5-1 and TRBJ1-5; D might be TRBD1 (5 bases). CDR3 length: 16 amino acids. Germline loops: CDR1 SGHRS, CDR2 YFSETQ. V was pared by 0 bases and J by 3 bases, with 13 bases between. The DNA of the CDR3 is TGCGCCAGCAGCTTGGGCCCCAGGGAAACCAATCAGCCCCAGCATTTT. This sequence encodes CASSLGPRETNQPQHF.

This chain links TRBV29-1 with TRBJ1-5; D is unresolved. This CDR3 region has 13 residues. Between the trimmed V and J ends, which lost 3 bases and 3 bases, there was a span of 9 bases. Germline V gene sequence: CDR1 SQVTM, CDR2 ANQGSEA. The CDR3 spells CSVEDGSNQPQHF. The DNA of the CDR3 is TGCAGCGTTGAGGACGGTTCCAATCAGCCCCAGCATTTT.

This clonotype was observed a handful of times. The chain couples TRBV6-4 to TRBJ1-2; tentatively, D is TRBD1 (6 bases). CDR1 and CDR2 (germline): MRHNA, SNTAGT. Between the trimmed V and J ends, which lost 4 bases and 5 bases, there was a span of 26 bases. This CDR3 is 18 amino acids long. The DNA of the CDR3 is TGTGCCAGCAGTGGGGACGAAACAAAGACCCAGGGGCCGTATGGCTACACCTTC. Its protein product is CASSGDETKTQGPYGYTF.

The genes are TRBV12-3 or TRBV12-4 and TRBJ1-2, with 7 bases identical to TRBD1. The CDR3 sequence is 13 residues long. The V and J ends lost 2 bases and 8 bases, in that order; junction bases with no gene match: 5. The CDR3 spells CASSLQGGAGYTF. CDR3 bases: TGTGCCAGCAGTTTACAAGGGGGCGCGGGCTACACCTTC.